These T cell receptor beta chains were read from a single sample in a study of cytomegalovirus exposure and HLA in healthy donors. Sequencing used immunoSEQ multiplex PCR; TCRdb keeps in-frame clones, though not all of them. This sample carries about 150,000 clones, 60% to 80% of them seen once, and the ten largest clones take 0.5% to 0.85%. Sequences were obtained from PBMCs. The origin of the receptors is a male donor in good health and CMV-seronegative. The CDR3 runs from the conserved cysteine through the conserved F or W.

V: TRBV29-1; J: TRBJ2-5; CDR3: CSARRGNRETQYF
V: TRBV6-6; J: TRBJ2-5; CDR3: CASSLSRVQETQYF
V: TRBV27; J: TRBJ1-5; CDR3: CASPNYSNQPQHF
V: TRBV4-3; J: TRBJ2-1; CDR3: CASSQERHQTAYNEQFF
V: TRBV2; J: TRBJ1-2; CDR3: CASSEAENEQGGGYGYTF
V: TRBV6-5; J: TRBJ1-1; CDR3: CASRPLQGMGEAFF
V: TRBV5-1; J: TRBJ1-5; CDR3: CASSLDRVRSNQPQHF
V: TRBV2; J: TRBJ2-4; CDR3: CASSQGPSGAPYF
V: TRBV4-2; J: TRBJ2-1; CDR3: CASSQESSGPYNEQFF
V: TRBV11-1; J: NA; CDR3: CASSFHGKYEQYF